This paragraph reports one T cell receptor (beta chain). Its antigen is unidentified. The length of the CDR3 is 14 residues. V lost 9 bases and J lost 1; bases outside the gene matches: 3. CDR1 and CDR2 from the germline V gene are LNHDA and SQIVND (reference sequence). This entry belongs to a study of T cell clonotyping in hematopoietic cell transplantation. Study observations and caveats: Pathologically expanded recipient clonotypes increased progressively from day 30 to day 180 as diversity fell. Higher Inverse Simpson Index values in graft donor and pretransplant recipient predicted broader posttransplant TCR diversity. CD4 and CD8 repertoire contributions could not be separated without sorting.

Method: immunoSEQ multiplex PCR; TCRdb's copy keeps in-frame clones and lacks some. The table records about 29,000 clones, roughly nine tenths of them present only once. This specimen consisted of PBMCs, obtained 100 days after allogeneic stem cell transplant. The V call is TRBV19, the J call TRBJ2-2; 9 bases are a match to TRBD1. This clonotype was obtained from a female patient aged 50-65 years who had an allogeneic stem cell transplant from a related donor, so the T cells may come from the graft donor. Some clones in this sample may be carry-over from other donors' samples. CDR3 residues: CARGDRVNTGELFF. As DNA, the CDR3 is TGTGCCAGAGGGGACAGGGTGAACACCGGGGAGCTGTTTTTT.